The T cell receptor (beta chain) described here comes from a study of human T cells and chemical hapten exposure. Overall study: Small differences in pooled library volume mainly drove the variation in TCR yields per sample.

Time point specified: patch test 3, about 24 weeks after DPC sensitization. The treatment was: therapeutic diphenylcyclopropenone sensitization with weekly scalp DPC. In the study's own analysis: Per-sample TCR counts ranged from about 20,000 to 700,000, median around 100,000. Via MiXCR, TCRdb re-called the RACE reads, giving one row per CDR3 protein. TCRdb assigned the V and J calls; the authors' analysis was not used. Among under 200,000 distinct CDR3 sequences listed, 25% to 30% were seen once. The V end was cut by 6 bases, the J end by 4 bases, with 18 bases between. The CDR3 covers 15 residues. Germline lookup yields CDR1 SNHLY and CDR2 FYNNEI.

Here the sequenced sample was whole blood, taken in connection with sensitization to the hapten diphenylcyclopropenone (DPC). This TCR was recovered from a woman aged 18-35 years with alopecia areata. Some clones in this sample may be carry-over from other donors' samples. The chain combines TRBV2 with TRBJ1-1, with D possibly TRBD1 on 5 matching bases. The DNA of the CDR3 is TGTGCCAGCAGGGGGGACCTTCTAATTGGCACTGAAGCTTTCTTT. Translation gives CASRGDLLIGTEAFF.